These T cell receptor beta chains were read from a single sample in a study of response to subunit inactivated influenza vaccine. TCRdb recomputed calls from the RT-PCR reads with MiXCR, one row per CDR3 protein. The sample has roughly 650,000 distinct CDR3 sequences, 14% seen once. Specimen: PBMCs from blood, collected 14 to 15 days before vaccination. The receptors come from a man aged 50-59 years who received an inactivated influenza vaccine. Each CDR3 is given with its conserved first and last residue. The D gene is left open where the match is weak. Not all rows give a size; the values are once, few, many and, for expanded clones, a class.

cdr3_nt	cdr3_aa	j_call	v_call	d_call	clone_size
TGCAGTGCCCATAAGGACGGATTGAACACTGAAGCTTTCTTT	CSAHKDGLNTEAFF	TRBJ1-1	TRBV20-1	NA	once
TGTGCCAGCAGCCCGACAGGGGATACTGAAGCTTTCTTT	CASSPTGDTEAFF	TRBJ1-1	TRBV5-1	TRBD1	many
TGTGCCAGCAGCGTGGGTCCCGCCGGGGAGCTGTTTTTT	CASSVGPAGELFF	TRBJ2-2	TRBV9	NA	few
TGTGCCAGCACTATGAATGGGGGGCGCGGCTCCAATGAGCAGTTCTTC	CASTMNGGRGSNEQFF	TRBJ2-1	TRBV2	NA	NA
TGTGCCAGCAGCATCCATGGACCTGGGGGAGAGCAGTACTTC	CASSIHGPGGEQYF	TRBJ2-7	TRBV6-2/TRBV6-3	NA	few
TGTGCCATCAGTGAGAGCCCCCAGAACACTGAAGCTTTCTTT	CAISESPQNTEAFF	TRBJ1-1	TRBV10-3	NA	few
TGTGCCAGCGGGGAATCTGGGGAGCTGTTTTTT	CASGESGELFF	TRBJ2-2	TRBV2	NA	few
TGTGCCAGCTCACCACAAAGGGGATGGGACGAGCAGTACTTC	CASSPQRGWDEQYF	TRBJ2-7	TRBV18	NA	NA
TGTGCCAGCCAGCTCGGGCCTGGAAACACCATATATTTT	CASQLGPGNTIYF	TRBJ1-3	TRBV7-2	NA	few
TGTGCCAGCAGCCCCAAGGTTGGAGGATTGGAGAATGAGCAGTTCTTC	CASSPKVGGLENEQFF	TRBJ2-1	TRBV7-9	NA	many
TGCAGTGCTAGAGATCTGGAGGGGGGCCCCCGTGAGCAGTTCTTC	CSARDLEGGPREQFF	TRBJ2-1	TRBV20-1	NA	NA
TGTGCCAGCAGCCAATTTGGGGAAAATGAGCAGTTCTTC	CASSQFGENEQFF	TRBJ2-1	TRBV3-1	NA	NA
TGTGCACGGGGGGGAACTGAAGCTTTCTTT	CARGGTEAFF	TRBJ1-1	TRBV30	NA	few
TGTGCCAGTAGTCCGGGACAGGGAATCACCGGGGAGCTGTTTTTT	CASSPGQGITGELFF	TRBJ2-2	TRBV19	TRBD1	NA
TGTGCCAGCAGAGCGGACAGCCATGAGTACTACGAGCAGTACTTC	CASRADSHEYYEQYF	TRBJ2-7	TRBV12-3/TRBV12-4	NA	few
TGCAGTGCTGGACAGGGAGGGAGCGGGGCCAACGTCCTGACTTTC	CSAGQGGSGANVLTF	TRBJ2-6	TRBV20-1	NA	NA
TGTGCCATCAGTGAATGGGGGGGCGTACCATCCGAGGGAGGCTACACCTTC	CAISEWGGVPSEGGYTF	TRBJ1-2	TRBV10-3	NA	NA
TGTGCCACCAGCAGAGATCTGGGGTGGGAGACCCAGTACTTC	CATSRDLGWETQYF	TRBJ2-5	TRBV15	NA	NA
TGTGCCAGCAGTGTGTCGGGAATTCTAGCGGGATACACAGATACGCAGTATTTT	CASSVSGILAGYTDTQYF	TRBJ2-3	TRBV6-1	TRBD2	NA
TGTGCCACCACCCCCGGGGACAGGGCGAACACCGGGGAGCTGTTTTTT	CATTPGDRANTGELFF	TRBJ2-2	TRBV24-1	TRBD1	few
TGTGCCAGCACGCAAGATTTGGGGACAGGGAACTCCTACGAGCAGTACTTC	CASTQDLGTGNSYEQYF	TRBJ2-7	TRBV3-1	TRBD1	many
TGTGCCAGCAGCTCGCCCCGAGATAGCGGGGGGCCCTCCTACAATGAGCAGTTCTTC	CASSSPRDSGGPSYNEQFF	TRBJ2-1	TRBV11-2	TRBD2	NA
TGCGCCAGCAGATCCGAGCCTAGCGGGGCGAACACCGGGGAGCTGTTTTTT	CASRSEPSGANTGELFF	TRBJ2-2	TRBV5-1	TRBD2	few
TGTGCCACCTTTGCCGTAAGCTCCTACAATGAGCAGTTCTTC	CATFAVSSYNEQFF	TRBJ2-1	TRBV6-2/TRBV6-3	NA	NA
TGCAGCGTTGTGTCGGCCTCCAAAACCGGGGAGCTGTTTTTT	CSVVSASKTGELFF	TRBJ2-2	TRBV29-1	NA	few
TGCAGTGCTAGAGATTTGGGACTCAGCTGGTACGAGCAGTACTTC	CSARDLGLSWYEQYF	TRBJ2-7	TRBV20-1	NA	few
TGCAGTGCTAGAAGGACTAGCGGGGGGCCCGGCACAGATACGCAGTATTTT	CSARRTSGGPGTDTQYF	TRBJ2-3	TRBV20-1	TRBD2	many